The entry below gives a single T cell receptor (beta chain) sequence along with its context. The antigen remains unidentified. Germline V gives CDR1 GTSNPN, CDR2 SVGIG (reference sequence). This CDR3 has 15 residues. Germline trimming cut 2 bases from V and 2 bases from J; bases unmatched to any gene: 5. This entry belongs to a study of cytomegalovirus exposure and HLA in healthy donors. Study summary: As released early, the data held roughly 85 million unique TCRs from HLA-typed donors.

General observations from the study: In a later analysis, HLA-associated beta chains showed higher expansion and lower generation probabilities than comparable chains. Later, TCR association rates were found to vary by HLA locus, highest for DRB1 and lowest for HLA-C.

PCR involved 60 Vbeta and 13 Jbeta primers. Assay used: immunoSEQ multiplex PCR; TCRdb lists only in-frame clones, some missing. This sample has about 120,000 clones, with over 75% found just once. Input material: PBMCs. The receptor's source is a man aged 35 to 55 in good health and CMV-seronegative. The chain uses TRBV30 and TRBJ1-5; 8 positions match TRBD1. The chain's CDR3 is CAWSRAGGGNQPQHF. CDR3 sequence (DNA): TGTGCCTGGAGTCGGGCAGGGGGCGGCAATCAGCCCCAGCATTTT.